This TCR delta chain was identified in a study of gamma-delta T cells after stem cell transplantation. The V gene's germline CDR1 is GEAIGNYY and CDR2 EKD. V was pared by 1 base and J by 3 bases, with 8 bases of the junction left unmatched. This CDR3 is built from 17 residues. TCRdb re-called clones from the RT-PCR reads via CATT. The sample carries approximately 5,700 delta-chain clones, 1.9% recorded once. This clone was observed a few times. Different DNA sequences within this sample yield the same CDR3. The V call is TRDV2, the J call TRDJ1, with 12 bases aligning to TRDD3. Sequenced: gamma-delta T cells. The clonotype comes from a human donor. It is not recorded whose cells these are; they may come from a transplant donor. CDR3 sequence (DNA): TGTGCCTGTGACACGCTGCTGGGGGATACGCCTTCCGATAAACTCATCTTT. It yields the protein CACDTLLGDTPSDKLIF.